These T cell receptor beta chains were read from a single sample in a study of shared clonotypes between healthy human individuals. Some clones are missing from TCRdb's copy, which holds only in-frame ones; the method was immunoSEQ multiplex PCR. The sample holds 450,000 to 500,000 clones, roughly 80% seen once. The sample consisted of PBMCs. These receptors originate from a woman between 40 and 55 years old in good health. Some clones in this sample may be carry-over from other donors' samples. Both conserved end residues are part of each CDR3.

TRBJ1-3	TRBV28	CASSLLGTGSSSGNTIYF
TRBJ1-1	TRBV28	CASSTMGGLQEAFF
TRBJ1-1	TRBV21-1	CASSKLARRVNTEAFF
TRBJ2-1	TRBV10-3	CAISESGAGDAFF
TRBJ1-1	TRBV4-1	CASSQVGGNTEAFF
TRBJ2-3	TRBV5-1	CASSWMTSGQGDTQYF
TRBJ2-1	TRBV6-6	CASSPGTSSNNEQFF
TRBJ1-1	TRBV5-1	CASSLQWGGSEAFF
TRBJ1-1	TRBV7-9	CASSLNGLQGNEAFF
TRBJ1-5	TRBV19	CASSHPGEGYQPQHF
TRBJ2-7	TRBV28	CASTYSPGQGPWEQYF
TRBJ2-1	TRBV27	CASSRTSGDYNEQFF
TRBJ1-3	TRBV5-4	CASSQVVGNTIYF
TRBJ2-3	TRBV7-9	CASSETSDTQYF
TRBJ2-5	TRBV5-1	CASSLGAGGPGEQYF
TRBJ2-1	TRBV10-2	CASSEYGLPLNEQFF
TRBJ2-7	TRBV5-1	CASSLGIQSYEQYF
TRBJ1-4	TRBV6-6	CASSYSAGTNEKLFF
TRBJ2-5	TRBV5-4	CASSEGLAGGPETQYF
TRBJ2-7	TRBV18	CASSPRSTGAYEQYF
TRBJ1-1	TRBV5-1	CASSLVESAEAFF
TRBJ2-1	TRBV13	CASSLGLAGGFEQFF
TRBJ2-3	TRBV27	CASSLGGRLFTDTQYF
TRBJ2-5	TRBV2	CASSTPPGETQYF
TRBJ2-2	TRBV19	CASSSSGTGELFF
TRBJ2-2	TRBV10-3	CAISEASDTGELFF
TRBJ2-2	TRBV6-5	CASSYFIVNTGELFF
TRBJ2-2	TRBV19	CATAWDTGELFF
TRBJ1-1	TRBV19	CASSIDLLDTEAFF
TRBJ1-4	TRBV6-4	CASSATFLDRGEKLFF
TRBJ2-7	TRBV5-1	CASSVGLAGPYEQYF
TRBJ2-1	TRBV4-1	CASSQPRASGPYNEQFF
TRBJ1-5	TRBV10-3	CAIRGGQGDQPQHF
TRBJ2-2	TRBV7-7	CASSPSGGVDTGELFF
TRBJ1-6	TRBV29-1	CSVQTGPNSPLHF
TRBJ2-5	TRBV7-9	CASSPSRTQYF
TRBJ1-4	TRBV30	CAWSGSVAGPKLFF
TRBJ2-5	TRBV11-2	CASSLAIETQYF
TRBJ2-2	TRBV4-3	CASSQEGPGELFF
TRBJ2-7	TRBV4-1	CASSQGRGIGPYEQYF
TRBJ2-7	TRBV15	CATSRDRGGSGEQCF
TRBJ2-6	TRBV10-3	CAISDTRVGANVLTF
TRBJ2-3	TRBV28	CASSTLAGGADTQYF
TRBJ2-5	TRBV28	CASSLLAGGETQYF
TRBJ1-2	TRBV18	CASSPGTVYGYTF
TRBJ2-1	TRBV6-1	CASSDYWNEQFF
TRBJ1-2	TRBV25-1	CASSRANYGYTF
TRBJ2-7	TRBV5-1	CASSITGHEQYF
TRBJ2-1	TRBV5-1	CASSARSGRVNEQFF
TRBJ2-7	TRBV28	CASSPRQFESYEQYF
TRBJ2-5	TRBV5-1	CASSLAASGSQETQYF
TRBJ2-3	TRBV27	CASSKQGPGTQYF
TRBJ2-1	TRBV19	CATRLAGDGEQFF
TRBJ2-5	TRBV7-2	CASSSPDRGKETQYF
TRBJ1-2	TRBV28	CASSLQGYYGYTF
TRBJ2-1	TRBV7-3	CASRSPGGPAREQFF
TRBJ2-5	TRBV5-1	CASSLRDRQETQYF
TRBJ1-1	TRBV5-4	CASSLTRGVVTEAFF
TRBJ1-1	TRBV30	CAWSPWTASTEAFF